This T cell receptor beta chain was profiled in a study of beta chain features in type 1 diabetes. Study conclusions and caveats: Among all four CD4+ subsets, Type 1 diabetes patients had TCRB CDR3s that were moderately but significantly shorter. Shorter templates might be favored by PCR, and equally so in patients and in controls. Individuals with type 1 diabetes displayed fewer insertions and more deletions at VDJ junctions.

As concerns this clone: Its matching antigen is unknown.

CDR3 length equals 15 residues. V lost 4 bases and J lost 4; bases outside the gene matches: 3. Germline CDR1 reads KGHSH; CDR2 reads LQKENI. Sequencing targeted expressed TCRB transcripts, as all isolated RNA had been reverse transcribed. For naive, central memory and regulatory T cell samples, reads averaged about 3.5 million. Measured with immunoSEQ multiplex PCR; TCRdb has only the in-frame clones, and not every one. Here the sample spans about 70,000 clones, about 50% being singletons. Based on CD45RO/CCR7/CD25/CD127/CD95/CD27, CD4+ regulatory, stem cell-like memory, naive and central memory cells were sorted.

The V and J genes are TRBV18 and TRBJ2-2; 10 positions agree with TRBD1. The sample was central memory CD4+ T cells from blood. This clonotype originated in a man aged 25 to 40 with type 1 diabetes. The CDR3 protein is CASSLWDRGTGELFF. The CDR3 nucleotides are TGTGCCAGCTCACTATGGGACAGGGGCACCGGGGAGCTGTTTTTT.